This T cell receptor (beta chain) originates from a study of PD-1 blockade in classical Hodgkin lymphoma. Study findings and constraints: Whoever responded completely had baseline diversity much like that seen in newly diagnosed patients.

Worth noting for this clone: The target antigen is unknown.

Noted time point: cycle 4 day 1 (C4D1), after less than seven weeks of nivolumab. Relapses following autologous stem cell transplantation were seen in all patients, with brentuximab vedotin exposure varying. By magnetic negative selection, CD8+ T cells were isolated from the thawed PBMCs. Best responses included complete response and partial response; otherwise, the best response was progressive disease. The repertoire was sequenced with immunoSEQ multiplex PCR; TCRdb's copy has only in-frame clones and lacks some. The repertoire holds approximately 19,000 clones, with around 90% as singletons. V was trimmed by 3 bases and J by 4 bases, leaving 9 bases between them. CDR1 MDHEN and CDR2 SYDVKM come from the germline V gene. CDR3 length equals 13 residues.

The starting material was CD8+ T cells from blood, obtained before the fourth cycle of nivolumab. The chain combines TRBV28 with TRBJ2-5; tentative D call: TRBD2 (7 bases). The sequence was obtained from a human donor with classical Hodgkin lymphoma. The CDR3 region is CASSLGGRETQYF. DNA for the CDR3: TGTGCCAGCAGTTTGGGGGGGCGAGAGACCCAGTACTTC.